The present T cell receptor beta chain was sequenced within a study of T cell changes during pregnancy in multiple sclerosis. Only in-frame clones appear in the TCRdb table, and some are missing; sequencing was by immunoSEQ multiplex PCR. The sample carries 99,000 or so clones, approximately 95% recorded once. Germline lookup yields CDR1 SGHRS and CDR2 YFSETQ. Trimming removed 0 bases from V and 5 bases from J; junction bases left unmatched: 1. CDR3 length: 15 residues. The source material was peripheral blood, sampled after pregnancy. The V gene is TRBV5-1, the J gene TRBJ1-4, with 10 bases identical to TRBD1. This TCR came from a female donor with multiple sclerosis, enrolled in a pregnancy study. The CDR3 reads CASSLGGQGNEKLFF. In DNA, the CDR3 is TGCGCCAGCAGCTTGGGGGGACAGGGGAATGAAAAACTGTTTTTT.